This is a list of T cell receptor beta chains from one sample in a study of blood T cells in healthy people across ages. TCRdb re-called the 5' RACE reads through MiXCR, storing one row per CDR3 protein. The data hold about 640,000 distinct CDR3 sequences, with about 30% observed a single time. Material for sequencing was blood. These receptors were obtained from a woman of 80 years or more in good health. Both conserved end residues are part of each CDR3. Fields, in order: CDR3 DNA, CDR3 protein, clone size, CDR3 length, D gene, V gene, J gene. D genes are given only for firm matches. Clone size is shown for a subset of rows, as once, few, many or a class of expanded clone.

CDR3 DNA: TGTGCCAGTTCCGCCCAGCGGGGGTACAATGAGCAGTTCTTC
CDR3 protein: CASSAQRGYNEQFF
clone size: once
CDR3 length: 14
D gene: TRBD2
V gene: TRBV19
J gene: TRBJ2-1

CDR3 DNA: TGTGCCAGCAGTTACTCGCGCGGCAGACGATTACAGAATGAGCAGTTCTTC
CDR3 protein: CASSYSRGRRLQNEQFF
clone size: many
CDR3 length: 17
D gene: NA
V gene: TRBV6-5
J gene: TRBJ2-1

CDR3 DNA: TGCAGTGCGCCGGGGAACCGCTATGGCTACACCTTC
CDR3 protein: CSAPGNRYGYTF
clone size: many
CDR3 length: 12
D gene: NA
V gene: TRBV20-1
J gene: TRBJ1-2

CDR3 DNA: TGTGCCAGCAGTTCGGCAGCCTACAATGAGCAGTTCTTC
CDR3 protein: CASSSAAYNEQFF
clone size: many
CDR3 length: 13
D gene: NA
V gene: TRBV2
J gene: TRBJ2-1

CDR3 DNA: TGCGCCAGCAGAGGGGACCCGCGAGGCAATGAGCAGTTCTTC
CDR3 protein: CASRGDPRGNEQFF
clone size: NA
CDR3 length: 14
D gene: NA
V gene: TRBV5-1
J gene: TRBJ2-1

CDR3 DNA: TGTGCCAGCACCAGTTTCCAAACGGGGAGCAATCAGCCCCAGCATTTT
CDR3 protein: CASTSFQTGSNQPQHF
clone size: NA
CDR3 length: 16
D gene: NA
V gene: TRBV12-3/TRBV12-4
J gene: TRBJ1-5

CDR3 DNA: TGTGCCAGCAGTTCCATGGGACAGGGGCAGAATGAGCAGTTCTTC
CDR3 protein: CASSSMGQGQNEQFF
clone size: many
CDR3 length: 15
D gene: TRBD1
V gene: TRBV28
J gene: TRBJ2-1

CDR3 DNA: TGTGCCTGGAATGGGAATCGGCCAGATACGCAGTATTTT
CDR3 protein: CAWNGNRPDTQYF
clone size: NA
CDR3 length: 13
D gene: NA
V gene: TRBV30
J gene: TRBJ2-3

CDR3 DNA: TGTGCCAGCAGTTACTCGGGGTTCTACGAGCAGTACTTC
CDR3 protein: CASSYSGFYEQYF
clone size: many
CDR3 length: 13
D gene: NA
V gene: TRBV6-2/TRBV6-3
J gene: TRBJ2-7

CDR3 DNA: TGTGCCAGCCAGACCAGCAATCAGCCCCAGCATTTT
CDR3 protein: CASQTSNQPQHF
clone size: NA
CDR3 length: 12
D gene: NA
V gene: TRBV6-6
J gene: TRBJ1-5

CDR3 DNA: TGTGCCAGCAGCTTAGCGCCGGACAGGGAATGGAACACTGAAGCTTTCTTT
CDR3 protein: CASSLAPDREWNTEAFF
clone size: NA
CDR3 length: 17
D gene: TRBD1
V gene: TRBV7-2
J gene: TRBJ1-1

CDR3 DNA: TGTGCCAGCAGTTTACCCCCTAGGGCTAACTACGAGCAGTACTTC
CDR3 protein: CASSLPPRANYEQYF
clone size: NA
CDR3 length: 15
D gene: NA
V gene: TRBV28
J gene: TRBJ2-7

CDR3 DNA: TGTGCCAGCAGTTACTCCAGCAGAGGGGGTGGCTACACCTTC
CDR3 protein: CASSYSSRGGGYTF
clone size: many
CDR3 length: 14
D gene: NA
V gene: TRBV6-5
J gene: TRBJ1-2

CDR3 DNA: TGTGCCAGCAGTCCCAATGACAGGGGGCTGCGCAATGGGCAGTTCTTC
CDR3 protein: CASSPNDRGLRNGQFF
clone size: NA
CDR3 length: 16
D gene: TRBD1
V gene: TRBV11-2
J gene: TRBJ2-1

CDR3 DNA: TGTGCCAGCAGCCTGGACAGGTATCAGCCCCAGCATTTT
CDR3 protein: CASSLDRYQPQHF
clone size: NA
CDR3 length: 13
D gene: TRBD1
V gene: TRBV6-5
J gene: TRBJ1-5

CDR3 DNA: TGCAGCGTCGGAGGGACGCAAGAGACCCAGTACTTC
CDR3 protein: CSVGGTQETQYF
clone size: many
CDR3 length: 12
D gene: NA
V gene: TRBV29-1
J gene: TRBJ2-5

CDR3 DNA: TGCGCCAGCAGCCAAGGGGGAGGGCTTGGCTACACCTTC
CDR3 protein: CASSQGGGLGYTF
clone size: many
CDR3 length: 13
D gene: NA
V gene: TRBV4-3
J gene: TRBJ1-2

CDR3 DNA: TGTGCCAGCAGCTCGTTGCGGGGGAGCTCCTACAATGAGCAGTTCTTC
CDR3 protein: CASSSLRGSSYNEQFF
clone size: many
CDR3 length: 16
D gene: TRBD2
V gene: TRBV14
J gene: TRBJ2-1

CDR3 DNA: TGCGCCAGCGGGCGTGGGCGCTCCTACAATGAGCAGTACTTC
CDR3 protein: CASGRGRSYNEQYF
clone size: NA
CDR3 length: 14
D gene: NA
V gene: TRBV4-3
J gene: TRBJ2-7

CDR3 DNA: TGTGCCAGCAGTTTAGGGACACAACCTATTTATGGCTACACCTTC
CDR3 protein: CASSLGTQPIYGYTF
clone size: many
CDR3 length: 15
D gene: NA
V gene: TRBV27
J gene: TRBJ1-2

CDR3 DNA: TGTGCCAGCAGCCCCCGGGACCGACTAATAGATACGCAGTATTTT
CDR3 protein: CASSPRDRLIDTQYF
clone size: many
CDR3 length: 15
D gene: NA
V gene: TRBV3-1
J gene: TRBJ2-3

CDR3 DNA: TGTGCCAGCAGCCTCGACTTCTCGAAACTGTTTTTT
CDR3 protein: CASSLDFSKLFF
clone size: few
CDR3 length: 12
D gene: NA
V gene: TRBV9
J gene: TRBJ1-4